Listed below are T cell receptor beta chains from one sample, sequenced in a study of T cells in Graves' hyperthyroidism and ophthalmopathy. MiXCR was run by TCRdb on the multiplex PCR reads, yielding one entry per CDR3 protein. Counted here are about 420,000 distinct CDR3 sequences, less than 20% occurring once; the ten biggest clones make up less than 15%. Sequencing used blood. Source of these receptors: a woman younger than 35 with Graves' hyperthyroidism. CDR3s include the opening cysteine and the closing phenylalanine or tryptophan. The D gene is left open where the match is weak. For some rows the clone size is stated as once, few or many, or as a class when expanded; others skip it.

CDR3 DNA,CDR3 protein,D gene,clone size,V gene,J gene
TGTGCCAGCAGTGAAGCGGTAGCGGCCGAAGAGACCCAGTACTTC,CASSEAVAAEETQYF,-,many,TRBV2,TRBJ2-5
TGTGCCAGCAGCGGTACAGGGTTTGGAAACACCATATATTTT,CASSGTGFGNTIYF,-,few,TRBV7-9,TRBJ1-3
TGTGCCAGCAGTTTCCAGGGACTAGCGCCAGCTAACGACGAGCAGTACTTC,CASSFQGLAPANDEQYF,TRBD2,-,TRBV28,TRBJ2-7
TGTGCCAGCAAACGACTGGGACAGGGGGCGGACAACGAGCAGTACTTC,CASKRLGQGADNEQYF,TRBD1,few,TRBV2,TRBJ2-7
TGTGCCAGCAGTGCGGACGGAGTTAGCACTGAAGCTTTCTTT,CASSADGVSTEAFF,-,-,TRBV2,TRBJ1-1
TGTGCCAGCTCACCACCGGCGACTAGTTTAAATGAGCAGTTCTTC,CASSPPATSLNEQFF,-,many,TRBV18,TRBJ2-1
TGTGCCAGTAGTATTAATTACCTCGGGACTACCTCTTACACCGGGGAGCTGTTTTTT,CASSINYLGTTSYTGELFF,TRBD2,few,TRBV19,TRBJ2-2
TGTGCCAGCAGTGTGGGACTCGCCTCCCGTTACAATGAGCAGTTCTTC,CASSVGLASRYNEQFF,-,many,TRBV2,TRBJ2-1
TGCAGTGCCCCCTGGGCAGCGGGGGGGCCGACAGATACGCAGTATTTT,CSAPWAAGGPTDTQYF,TRBD2,-,TRBV20-1,TRBJ2-3
TGTGCCAGCAGCTCTTCCCGAGCCCCGAATGAAAAACTGCTTTTT,CASSSSRAPNEKLLF,-,few,TRBV11-2,TRBJ1-4
TGCAGTGCTAGAGTTCCAGCGGGGAGCACAGATACGCAGTATTTT,CSARVPAGSTDTQYF,TRBD2,-,TRBV20-1,TRBJ2-3
TGTGCCATCAGGACAGGGGCCGCGGGCAATCAGCCCCAGCATTTT,CAIRTGAAGNQPQHF,TRBD1,many,TRBV10-3,TRBJ1-5
TGTGCCAGCAGGGTAAGGGGGGTCGCTGAAGCTTTCTTT,CASRVRGVAEAFF,-,few,TRBV6-2/TRBV6-3,TRBJ1-1
TGTGCCAGTAGTATTTTTGTCGGAAATCAGCCCCAGCATTTT,CASSIFVGNQPQHF,-,few,TRBV19,TRBJ1-5
TGTGCCAGCAGCCAAGATGTGCGGCTACATGAGCAGTTCTTC,CASSQDVRLHEQFF,-,many,TRBV3-1,TRBJ2-1
TGCAGCGTGGGGACAGGGGACTATGGCTACACCTTC,CSVGTGDYGYTF,TRBD1,many,TRBV29-1,TRBJ1-2
TGTGCCAGCAGGACAACCGGGACAGAAGCTTTCTTT,CASRTTGTEAFF,-,many,TRBV6-1,TRBJ1-1
TGTGCCAGCAACATTATGGGCGGCCCTAACTATGGCTACACCTTC,CASNIMGGPNYGYTF,-,-,TRBV7-9,TRBJ1-2
TGTGCCAGCAGTACCGACAGGGGATCGACTGAAGCTTTCTTT,CASSTDRGSTEAFF,TRBD1,-,TRBV6-1,TRBJ1-1
TGCAGCGCAGACAGTACCCGCCCTGAAGCTTTCTTT,CSADSTRPEAFF,-,-,TRBV29-1,TRBJ1-1
TGCGCCAGCAGCCAAGACCGGACTAGCGGGGGTTTCAATGAGCAGTTCTTC,CASSQDRTSGGFNEQFF,TRBD2,few,TRBV4-1,TRBJ2-1
TGTGCCAGCAGCACCTCAGACAGGGTCACTGGAAACACCATATATTTT,CASSTSDRVTGNTIYF,TRBD1,-,TRBV9,TRBJ1-3
TGTGCCAGCAGTACGACTCACCCATACTATGGCTACACCTTC,CASSTTHPYYGYTF,-,many,TRBV28,TRBJ1-2
TGTGCCAGCAGTTTAGGGCAGGACTATGGCTACACCTTC,CASSLGQDYGYTF,-,many,TRBV12-3/TRBV12-4,TRBJ1-2
TGTGCCAGCAGTTACCATACACACCCGGGGGGCTACGAGCAGTACTTC,CASSYHTHPGGYEQYF,TRBD2,few,TRBV27,TRBJ2-7
TGTGCCTGGAGGGATAGTGGGACAGGGAGTCAGCCCCAGCATTTT,CAWRDSGTGSQPQHF,TRBD1,few,TRBV30,TRBJ1-5
TGTGCCAGTCGGAGGGACGGGCAGCCCCAGCATTTT,CASRRDGQPQHF,-,many,TRBV2,TRBJ1-5
TGTGCCAGCAGTTTGGACAGGGTACAACGTGATTCACCCCTCCACTTT,CASSLDRVQRDSPLHF,TRBD1,-,TRBV27,TRBJ1-6
TGTGCCAGCAGCTTAAGAGATGGCTACACCTTC,CASSLRDGYTF,-,many,TRBV7-2,TRBJ1-2
TGTGCCAGCAGCCCGGGACAGGGGGGAATCTATGGCTACACCTTC,CASSPGQGGIYGYTF,TRBD1,many,TRBV7-9,TRBJ1-2
TGCGCCAGCAGCCAGAGCCGGGTCCGCCTTAACTTGAACTATGGCTACACCTTC,CASSQSRVRLNLNYGYTF,-,-,TRBV4-3,TRBJ1-2
TGTGCCAGCAGCTCCCTGACAGGGTGGAATGAGCAGTTCTTC,CASSSLTGWNEQFF,TRBD1,-,TRBV7-9,TRBJ2-1
TGTGCCAGCAGTGAAGTGGGGCAGGGGATTGATGGCTACACCTTC,CASSEVGQGIDGYTF,-,-,TRBV2,TRBJ1-2
TGTGCCAGCAGCCCCTACGACAGATCGTCTGAAGCTTTCTTT,CASSPYDRSSEAFF,-,many,TRBV3-1,TRBJ1-1
TGCAGTGCTGATCTAGCGGGGGTGGGAGATACGCAGTATTTT,CSADLAGVGDTQYF,TRBD2,many,TRBV20-1,TRBJ2-3
TGTGCCAGCAGTGAAAGTCCGCTAGCGGGAGAGGAGACCCAGTACTTC,CASSESPLAGEETQYF,TRBD2,many,TRBV2,TRBJ2-5
TGTGCCAGCACCAAAGACAGGGACGGCGGTGGCTACACCTTC,CASTKDRDGGGYTF,TRBD1,many,TRBV6-1,TRBJ1-2
TGCAGTGCTAGAGAGGCTAGATCAGGCCAGTATTTT,CSAREARSGQYF,-,many,TRBV20-1,TRBJ2-3
TGTGCCAGCAGTTTCGGACAGCTCAATACGCAGTATTTT,CASSFGQLNTQYF,-,many,TRBV28,TRBJ2-3
TGTGCCAGCAGCGGTAGCGGGGGTTCCCTAGATACGCAGTATTTT,CASSGSGGSLDTQYF,TRBD2,many,TRBV9,TRBJ2-3
TGTGCCAGCAACCTACCCGGGGTCTACGGCTACACCTTC,CASNLPGVYGYTF,-,many,TRBV28,TRBJ1-2
TGTGCCAGCAGTTTGGGGGGGGGCACCTACTACGAGCAGTACTTC,CASSLGGGTYYEQYF,-,-,TRBV28,TRBJ2-7
TGTGCCATCAGTGCAAGACAGGGCTCTGAAGCTTTCTTT,CAISARQGSEAFF,TRBD1,-,TRBV10-3,TRBJ1-1
TGTGCCGGCAGCTTAGACGGATTGAACACTGAAGCTTTCTTT,CAGSLDGLNTEAFF,-,once,TRBV7-3,TRBJ1-1
TGTGCCATCAGTGAACCGGGACTAGTAACCAATGAGCAGTTCTTC,CAISEPGLVTNEQFF,TRBD2,few,TRBV10-3,TRBJ2-1
TGTGCCAGCAGCTGGACAGGGGGGGGGGGCACTGAAGCTTTCTTT,CASSWTGGGGTEAFF,TRBD1,-,TRBV27,TRBJ1-1